Each of the 25 T cell receptor beta chains below was sequenced from the same sample in a study of T-cell memory formation after mild COVID-19 (TCRdb year 2021). Library creation used 5' RACE. This sample was sequenced with an Illumina NovaSeq 6000. TCRdb applied fastp at Q25 and MiXCR to the public reads, then kept only in-frame beta chains. Rows are unified per CDR3 protein, each entry keeping the most common DNA and genes. For this sample the table gives 400,000 or so distinct CDR3 sequences, of which about 19% were detected only once. Of the sample, roughly 8.4% is held by the ten largest clones. Sequences were obtained from PBMCs or a T cell subset sorted from them (not recorded which). These receptors all stem from an adult woman who had mild COVID-19 (a few samples of this study predate the infection). The sample titles of this study are shuffled in the database, so cell type and time point are left out; the donor was told from shared clones.

The sample holds many counts of this clonotype. The V gene is TRBV6-4, the J gene TRBJ1-1, with D possibly TRBD1 on 6 matching bases. CDR1 is MRHNA, CDR2 SNTAGT, per germline. Trimming left V 2 bases short and J 5 bases short, with 12 bases between. CDR3 size: 14 residues. The CDR3 nucleotides are TGTGCCAGCAGTGACGGCGAGGGGGGAACTGAAGCTTTCTTT. Amino acid sequence: CASSDGEGGTEAFF.

V gene TRBV9 combines with J gene TRBJ1-2; no clear D gene. The germline V gene encodes CDR1 SGDLS and CDR2 YYNGEE. This CDR3 has 14 amino acids. The V gene lost 4 bases and the J gene lost 3 bases, with 13 bases spanning the gap. CDR3 sequence (DNA): TGTGCCAGCAGCCCCTCCACAGTACACTATGGCTACACCTTC. It yields the protein CASSPSTVHYGYTF.

This clonotype was picked up a small number of times. The genes are TRBV29-1 and TRBJ1-1, with unresolved D. Deletions cut 1 base from V and 4 bases from J, with 13 bases between. Per germline, CDR1 SQVTM and CDR2 ANQGSEA. This CDR3 has 14 amino acids. DNA for the CDR3: TGCAGCGTTGAAGGGGCAGGAGGCGGCACTGAAGCTTTCTTT. Its protein product is CSVEGAGGGTEAFF.

The gene calls are TRBV4-1 and TRBJ1-1; D uncertain. The ends were cut back, 7 bases at V and 1 base at J, with 22 bases in the middle. Looked up from germline, CDR1 is MGHRA and CDR2 is YSYEKL. The CDR3 covers 17 residues. DNA for the CDR3: TGCGCCAGCAACCTCGTGGAAGCACCGTCGTGGAACACTGAAGCTTTCTTT. Its protein product is CASNLVEAPSWNTEAFF.

This rearrangement joins TRBV15 to TRBJ1-1, with 9 bases aligning to TRBD1. CDR1 and CDR2 (germline): LNHNV, YYDKDF (reference sequence). Losses at the gene ends were 0 bases for V and 0 bases for J; bases not matched to a gene: 5. The CDR3 length is 17 residues. CDR3 amino acids: CATSRDLQGAMNTEAFF. CDR3 DNA sequence: TGTGCCACCAGCAGAGATCTACAGGGGGCGATGAACACTGAAGCTTTCTTT.

In its sample, this clonotype was seen a few times. The chain employs TRBV29-1 and TRBJ2-3, with D unresolved. V gave up 3 bases and J gave up 2 bases, with 9 bases separating them. The V gene's germline CDR1 is SQVTM and CDR2 ANQGSEA. This CDR3 has 13 amino acids. The CDR3 DNA reads TGCAGCGTTGAGGGGATCAACACAGATACGCAGTATTTT. It specifies CSVEGINTDTQYF.

This clonotype has a count of ten or more. The genes are TRBV5-6 and TRBJ1-1, with D perhaps matching TRBD1 (5 bases). The length of the CDR3 is 13 residues. V gave up 3 bases and J gave up 0 bases, with 6 bases separating them. From germline, CDR1 is SGHDT and CDR2 YYEEEE. DNA of the CDR3: TGTGCCAGCAGCTGGGGGGTGAACACTGAAGCTTTCTTT. Protein sequence: CASSWGVNTEAFF.

This chain connects TRBV5-1 to TRBJ2-7, with 7 bases fitting TRBD2. V lost 4 bases, J lost 4 bases, and 5 bases stayed unmatched. CDR3 size: 13 residues. The germline gives CDR1 SGHRS, CDR2 YFSETQ. In DNA form, the CDR3 reads TGCGCCAGCAGCAACGGCGGGGGATACGAGCAGTACTTC. Amino acids: CASSNGGGYEQYF.

The chain couples TRBV20-1 to TRBJ1-2; D is unresolved. V shed 5 bases and J shed 3 bases, with 13 bases lying between them. In germline, CDR1 is DFQATT, CDR2 SNEGSKA (reference sequence). CDR3 length equals 13 residues. CDR3 loop: CSAYTTSHYGYTF. CDR3 nucleotides: TGCAGTGCTTATACAACCTCGCACTATGGCTACACCTTC.

This rearrangement joins TRBV5-1 to TRBJ2-1, with D perhaps matching TRBD2 (5 bases). The CDR3 runs 16 residues. V was shortened by 0 bases and J by 4 bases, with 14 bases between the two germline ends. The germline V gene encodes CDR1 SGHRS and CDR2 YFSETQ. The CDR3: CASSLDAGLEYNEQFF. The CDR3, as DNA: TGCGCCAGCAGCTTGGATGCGGGTCTCGAATACAATGAGCAGTTCTTC.

A few counts support this clonotype. The chain combines TRBV10-2 with TRBJ2-7; TRBD2 matches 9 bases. Unmatched junction bases numbered 13, after V lost 7 bases and J lost 3 bases. Germline loops: CDR1 WSHSY, CDR2 SAAADI. The CDR3 totals 16 residues. Written as DNA, the CDR3 is TGCGCCAGCAAGTCGCAGCGGGAGGCCGCAAACTACGAGCAGTACTTC. It specifies CASKSQREAANYEQYF.

This clonotype was seen more than once but under ten times. The rearrangement links TRBV27 to TRBJ2-2; D not certain. The CDR3 covers 13 residues. Trimming removed 8 bases at V and 4 bases at J, with 11 bases between. The V gene's germline CDR1 is MNHEY and CDR2 SMNVEV (reference sequence). CDR3 sequence (DNA): TGTGCCAGCTCCCCCAGGTTCACCGGGGAGCTGTTTTTT. Protein sequence: CASSPRFTGELFF.

This clonotype appeared a few times. The CDR3 DNA is TGCGCCAGCAGCCGGACTAGCGGGAGTGAATATGAGCAGTTCTTC. Amino acids: CASSRTSGSEYEQFF. V is TRBV5-1 and J is TRBJ2-1; TRBD2 matches at 13 bases. There are 15 residues in the CDR3. With 4 bases clipped from V and 8 bases from J, the junction kept 6 bases outside the gene matches. CDR1 is SGHRS, CDR2 YFSETQ, per germline. The whole variable domain, filled in from reference TRBV5-1 and TRBJ2-1, reads KAGVTQTPRYLIKTRGQQVTLSCSPISGHRSVSWYQQTPGQGLQFLFEYFSETQRNKGNFPGRFSGRQFSNSRSEMNVSTLELGDSALYLCASSRTSGSEYEQFFGPGTRLTVL.

In this sample, this clonotype turned up many times. The DNA of the CDR3 is TGTGCCAGCAGTTTTCGGACAGGGGGCCTGGGGGAGACCCAGTACTTC. Translated, it gives CASSFRTGGLGETQYF. V gene TRBV7-9 combines with J gene TRBJ2-5, with TRBD1 identical over 11 bases. The CDR3 contains 16 residues. Trimming cost V 6 bases and J 5 bases; bases outside gene matches: 11. CDR1 and CDR2 (germline): SEHNR, FQNEAQ (reference sequence).

The table lists this clonotype with many counts. The chain combines TRBV5-1 with TRBJ2-1; 11 bases match TRBD2. The CDR3 contains 15 residues. CDR1 SGHRS and CDR2 YFSETQ come from the germline V gene. Trimming took 2 bases from V and 5 from J; bases not matched to a gene: 3. This chain's CDR3 is CASSFRSGGDNEQFF. The CDR3 DNA reads TGCGCCAGCAGCTTCCGTAGCGGGGGGGACAATGAGCAGTTCTTC.

This clonotype has only a few counts. This chain links TRBV29-1 with TRBJ2-3; 10 bases line up with TRBD2. The CDR3 consists of 14 residues. V shed 7 bases and J 6 bases; nucleotides not matched to a gene: 10. Germline V CDR1 and CDR2: SQVTM, ANQGSEA. The DNA of the CDR3 is TGCAGCGCCCTACGGACTAGCGGTGCGGATACGCAGTATTTT. It codes for CSALRTSGADTQYF.

This clonotype came up a few times. The chain combines TRBV11-3 with TRBJ2-2; 8 nucleotides align to TRBD1. Germline V gene sequence: CDR1 SGHNT, CDR2 YENEEA. This CDR3 region has 16 residues. Losses at the gene ends were 3 bases for V and 9 bases for J; bases not matched to a gene: 12. CDR3 sequence: CASSLGRGRGSRELFF. In DNA form, the CDR3 reads TGTGCCAGCAGCTTGGGCAGGGGGCGAGGATCGAGGGAGCTGTTTTTT.

This chain uses TRBV6-6 with TRBJ1-2; 7 nucleotides line up with TRBD1. The length of the CDR3 is 14 residues. CDR1 and CDR2 (germline): MNHNY, SVGAGI (reference sequence). With V trimmed by 2 bases and J by 3 bases, 3 bases remained unmatched. The CDR3 DNA reads TGTGCCAGCAGTTACCCAGGACAGGACTATGGCTACACCTTC. Its translation: CASSYPGQDYGYTF.

This clonotype showed up just a few times. This rearrangement joins TRBV29-1 to TRBJ2-7; D is unclear. V was cut by 0 bases and J by 2 bases, with 11 bases left in between. Germline CDR1 is SQVTM and CDR2 is ANQGSEA. The CDR3 consists of 14 residues. The CDR3 nucleotides are TGCAGCGTTGAAGAACGAGGATTCCCCTACGAGCAGTACTTC. Protein product: CSVEERGFPYEQYF.

The chain recombines TRBV9 with TRBJ2-2; D tentatively reads TRBD1 or TRBD2 (6 bases each). With 1 base removed from V and 7 bases from J, the gap between germline ends came to 20 bases. Looked up from germline, CDR1 is SGDLS and CDR2 is YYNGEE. The CDR3 totals 17 residues. The chain's CDR3 is CASSVSGAGRHDGELFF. The CDR3 nucleotides are TGTGCCAGCAGCGTATCAGGGGCAGGGAGGCATGACGGGGAGCTGTTTTTT.

V is TRBV4-2 and J is TRBJ1-2, with D unclear. Trimming removed 1 base at V and 7 bases at J, with 7 bases between. Germline lookup yields CDR1 LGHNA and CDR2 YNFKEQ. This CDR3 region has 12 residues. CDR3 in DNA: TGTGCCAGCAGCCAAGTGGAGGGTGGCTACACCTTC. Protein sequence: CASSQVEGGYTF.

The chain uses TRBV24-1 and TRBJ2-7; D might be TRBD2 (5 bases). Germline V gives CDR1 KGHDR, CDR2 SFDVKD. The germline V and J ends were trimmed by 0 bases and 6 bases, with 8 bases remaining between them. The CDR3 totals 13 residues. This CDR3 reads CATSDLQGSEQYF. The CDR3 region has the DNA TGTGCCACCAGTGATTTGCAAGGGAGCGAGCAGTACTTC.

This clonotype was detected a few times. This chain connects TRBV30 to TRBJ2-2, with D hard to call. Germline lookup yields CDR1 GTSNPN and CDR2 SVGIG (reference sequence). Trimming took 1 base from V and 6 from J, leaving 9 bases between them. The CDR3 runs to 13 residues. The CDR3 spells CAWSEVGAGELFF. The CDR3 nucleotides read TGTGCCTGGAGTGAGGTCGGAGCCGGGGAGCTGTTTTTT.

The gene calls are TRBV15 and TRBJ2-7; 7 bases map to TRBD1. Germline assignment: CDR1 LNHNV and CDR2 YYDKDF (reference sequence). This CDR3 is built from 15 residues. J was trimmed by 5 bases and V by 1 base; bases with no gene match: 8. CDR3 in amino acids: CATSRVSRGQNEQYF. CDR3 in DNA: TGTGCCACCAGCAGAGTATCGAGGGGGCAAAACGAGCAGTACTTC.

The gene calls are TRBV7-9 and TRBJ2-1; possibly TRBD2 for D (5 bases). Trimming took off 0 bases at V and 2 bases at J, with 11 bases between the two ends. The CDR3 loop spans 16 amino acids. Germline V CDR1 and CDR2: SEHNR, FQNEAQ (reference sequence). The CDR3 DNA is TGTGCCAGCAGCTTAGCGGGAGAGCCGACCTACAATGAGCAGTTCTTC. Its protein product is CASSLAGEPTYNEQFF.